What follows describes a single T cell receptor (beta chain). Its antigen is unidentified. This entry comes from a study of blood T cells in healthy people across ages. Combining a sample-barcoded 5' primer with a J-beta primer mix, a second PCR ran for roughly 7 to 11 cycles. TCRdb recomputed calls from the 5' RACE reads with MiXCR, one row per CDR3 protein. Of 1.5 million to 1.8 million distinct CDR3 sequences in the sample, 42% are singletons; the top ten hold approximately 4%. Study-wide points: A roughly linear fall in TCR beta diversity per million T cells was seen with increasing age.

This CDR3 region has 14 residues. This chain links TRBV21-1 with TRBJ1-2; the table names TRBD1, a call not compared with the DNA. TRBV21-1 represents a pseudogene. Sequenced material: blood. This sequence originates from a woman aged 18-29 years in good health. This CDR3 reads CARIKQGAKGGYTF. The CDR3 DNA reads as TGTGCCAGGATAAAGCAGGGGGCTAAGGGTGGCTACACCTTC.